This T cell receptor (beta chain) was recovered during a study of blood T cells in healthy people across ages. General study findings and limits: Fewer expanded clones and more diversity marked long-lived versus aged donors.

Then a second PCR, running about 6 to 11 cycles, was carried out with a sample-barcoded 5' primer and a J-beta primer mix. TCRdb independently ran MiXCR on the 5' RACE reads; one entry per CDR3 protein. The sample has about 1 million distinct CDR3 sequences, 40% to 55% seen once. Researchers report isolating at least 7 million PBMCs per sample. About this clonotype itself: No antigen is known for it.

Trimming stripped 3 bases from V and 2 bases from J, with 14 bases between. In germline, CDR1 is GTSNPN, CDR2 SVGIG (reference sequence). The CDR3 has 14 amino acids. The receptor's source is a woman aged 55-70 years in good health. The chain joins TRBV30 to TRBJ2-7; D is uncertain. Input material: blood. The CDR3 region is CAWSTSTSTYEQYF. As DNA, the CDR3 is TGTGCCTGGAGCACCAGCACTTCAACCTACGAGCAGTACTTC.